These 29 T cell receptor beta chains came from one sample sequenced in a study of PD-1 and CTLA-4 blockade in melanoma (dated by TCRdb to 2020 to 2022). The method behind the library was the immunoSEQ multiplex PCR assay. TCRdb mirrors the immuneACCESS table, restricted to in-frame sequences. Some clones are absent from its copies; in checked studies, under half trace to an unresolved V gene, and the reason for the others is unknown. Present in this sample are fewer than 20,000 clones, around three quarters of which were seen just once. Around 14% of the sample is taken by the ten largest. Sequencing was performed on CD8+ T cells from peripheral blood, taken from a patient given anti-PD-1 treatment. The receptor source for this set is a human donor with melanoma.

The rearrangement joins TRBV29-1 to TRBJ2-1; 9 nucleotides agree with TRBD1. Germline lookup yields CDR1 SQVTM and CDR2 ANQGSEA. The V and J ends lost 4 bases and 5 bases, in that order; junction bases with no gene match: 6. CDR3 length equals 14 residues. CDR3 nucleotides: TGCAGCGTTGCCGACGGGACAGGGAACAATGAGCAGTTCTTC. Its protein is CSVADGTGNNEQFF.

This clone was seen a few times. The J gene is TRBJ2-3, the V gene TRBV27; D uncertain. Germline-derived CDR1 and CDR2 are MNHEY and SMNVEV (reference sequence). This CDR3 is 12 amino acids long. Trimming removed 1 base from V and 4 bases from J, with 3 bases in between. The CDR3 sequence is CASSLFPDTQYF. DNA of the CDR3: TGTGCCAGCAGTTTATTCCCAGATACGCAGTATTTT.

CDR3 amino acids: CASSPDRDSYEQYF. The CDR3 DNA reads as TGTGCCAGCAGTCCGGACAGGGACTCCTACGAGCAGTACTTC. The V gene is TRBV28, the J gene TRBJ2-7; TRBD1 agrees at 8 bases. After removal of 5 bases from V and 0 bases from J, the junction contained 3 bases not matched to a gene. CDR3 size: 14 residues. Germline assignment: CDR1 MDHEN and CDR2 SYDVKM.

The chain links TRBV11-3 to TRBJ2-4; no reliable D call. Germline values: CDR1 SGHNT, CDR2 YENEEA. The CDR3 extends over 11 amino acids. Trimming shortened V by 1 base and J by 14 bases, and 9 bases separated the two germline ends. The CDR3 reads CASSLGLPKYF. The CDR3 DNA reads TGTGCCAGCAGCTTAGGACTGCCAAAGTACTTC.

The CDR3 nucleotides are TGCGCCAGCAGCCCCAAGCCAAATGAGCAGTTCTTC. This codes for CASSPKPNEQFF. This chain uses TRBV4-1 with TRBJ2-1; no clear D gene. CDR1 and CDR2 (germline): MGHRA, YSYEKL. The CDR3 runs 12 residues. V was trimmed by 4 bases and J by 7 bases, leaving 8 bases between them.

This chain connects TRBV4-1 to TRBJ2-3, with 9 nucleotides matching TRBD1. V dropped 1 base and J dropped 5; count of bases not matched to a gene: 4. Germline CDR1 is MGHRA and CDR2 is YSYEKL. The CDR3 extends over 15 amino acids. The CDR3 DNA reads as TGCGCCAGCAGCCAAGGGGACAGGGCCGTAGATACGCAGTATTTT. As protein: CASSQGDRAVDTQYF.

V gene TRBV11-1 combines with J gene TRBJ1-1; D call uncertain. Germline values: CDR1 SGHAT, CDR2 FQDESV (reference sequence). Trimming removed 2 bases from V and 1 base from J, with 8 bases in between. The CDR3 has 14 amino acids. The CDR3 DNA sequence: TGTGCCAGCAGCTTATGGCCGGGGAACACTGAAGCTTTCTTT. It codes for CASSLWPGNTEAFF.

The chain links TRBV7-9 to TRBJ1-4; tentatively, D is TRBD1 (6 bases). This CDR3 has 18 residues. Germline V CDR1 and CDR2: SEHNR, FQNEAQ (reference sequence). The V gene lost 1 base and the J gene lost 1 base, with 16 bases spanning the gap. The CDR3 loop is CASSLDRAGAITNEKLFF. DNA for the CDR3: TGTGCCAGCAGCTTAGATCGGGCAGGGGCTATAACTAATGAAAAACTGTTTTTT.

This chain joins TRBV4-1 and TRBJ1-6; possibly TRBD1 for D (6 bases). This CDR3 spans 16 amino acids. Trimming removed 1 base from V and 10 bases from J, with 17 bases in between. CDR1 and CDR2 (germline): MGHRA, YSYEKL. The CDR3 spells CASSQGLAGGGSPLHF. CDR3 coding DNA: TGCGCCAGCAGCCAAGGTCTCGCGGGAGGGGGATCACCCCTCCACTTT.

This clone was seen only once. This chain links TRBV4-1 with TRBJ1-1; D perhaps matches TRBD1 (6 bases). The V gene lost 3 bases and the J gene lost 3 bases, with 14 bases spanning the gap. The V gene's germline CDR1 is MGHRA and CDR2 YSYEKL. CDR3 size: 15 residues. The CDR3 reads CASSQDSLMDTEAFF. CDR3 coding DNA: TGCGCCAGCAGCCAGGACAGCCTTATGGACACTGAAGCTTTCTTT.

This clone was recorded a few times. The chain uses TRBV18 and TRBJ2-3; 7 bases agree with TRBD2. This CDR3 has 14 residues. V shed 5 bases and J 2 bases; nucleotides not matched to a gene: 4. Germline CDR1 KGHSH, CDR2 LQKENI. DNA for the CDR3: TGTGCCAGCTCAGAAGCGGGAAACACAGATACGCAGTATTTT. Its translation is CASSEAGNTDTQYF.

This sequence joins TRBV4-1 and TRBJ1-5, with 7 bases lining up with TRBD1. Germline V gene sequence: CDR1 MGHRA, CDR2 YSYEKL. Trimming took 0 bases from V and 4 from J; bases not matched to a gene: 6. The CDR3 contains 16 residues. CDR3 DNA: TGCGCCAGCAGCCAAGAGGGAACAGGGGTTAATCAGCCCCAGCATTTT. This codes for CASSQEGTGVNQPQHF.

This rearrangement joins TRBV19 to TRBJ1-5; tentative D call: TRBD1 (6 bases). The V gene lost 5 bases and the J gene lost 5 bases, with 19 bases spanning the gap. From germline, CDR1 is LNHDA and CDR2 SQIVND (reference sequence). CDR3 length: 16 residues. DNA of the CDR3: TGTGCCAGTAGTGCTAACCGGGACAATGCATATCAGCCCCAGCATTTT. The encoded protein is CASSANRDNAYQPQHF.

The genes are TRBV7-9 and TRBJ1-1; D is unresolved. CDR1 is SEHNR and CDR2 is FQNEAQ in the germline V gene (reference sequence). The CDR3 is 16 amino acids. V was trimmed by 5 bases and J by 1 base, leaving 17 bases between them. The CDR3 protein is CASSPREGRRNTEAFF. In nucleotides, the CDR3 is TGTGCCAGCAGCCCCCGAGAGGGCAGGAGGAACACTGAAGCTTTCTTT.

This chain joins TRBV27 and TRBJ2-7; maybe TRBD2 (6 bases). Trimming took off 8 bases at V and 3 bases at J, with 17 bases between the two ends. The germline V gene has CDR1 MNHEY and CDR2 SMNVEV (reference sequence). The CDR3 consists of 14 residues. CDR3 sequence reads: CASAGVAAVYEQYF. The CDR3 region has the DNA TGTGCCAGCGCCGGGGTAGCGGCGGTCTACGAGCAGTACTTC.

The chain employs TRBV5-4 and TRBJ1-1, with D perhaps matching TRBD1 (5 bases). V gave up 8 bases and J gave up 4 bases, with 18 bases separating them. Germline V CDR1 and CDR2: SGHNT, YYREEE (reference sequence). The CDR3 sequence is 14 residues long. CDR3 bases: TGTGCCAGTAGCGATGGGGGAGGAGGCACTGAAGCTTTCTTT. Encoded protein: CASSDGGGGTEAFF.

V usage is TRBV14 and J usage is TRBJ2-7; no clear D gene. Germline V gene data show CDR1 as SGHDN and CDR2 as FVKESK. V lost 1 base and J 3 bases, leaving 7 bases between the germline ends. The CDR3 length is 13 residues. In nucleotides, the CDR3 is TGTGCCAGCAGCCAAGGACAAATCTACGAGCAGTACTTC. It codes for CASSQGQIYEQYF.

This rearrangement joins TRBV2 to TRBJ2-2, with 10 bases that match TRBD2. The V segment lost 0 bases and the J segment 4 bases; nucleotides outside the gene matches: 11. Germline lookup yields CDR1 SNHLY and CDR2 FYNNEI. The CDR3 has 19 residues. This CDR3 reads CASSEAGTAGLAITGELFF. CDR3 nucleotides: TGTGCCAGCAGTGAAGCCGGGACAGCGGGACTAGCGATCACCGGGGAGCTGTTTTTT.

The chain recombines TRBV9 with TRBJ1-1; TRBD1 aligns across 8 bases. Germline V gene data show CDR1 as SGDLS and CDR2 as YYNGEE. The CDR3 is 15 amino acids. Trimming took 2 bases from V and 0 from J; bases not matched to a gene: 3. The CDR3, as DNA: TGTGCCAGCAGCGTCGACAGGGGCCTGAACACTGAAGCTTTCTTT. Amino acid sequence: CASSVDRGLNTEAFF.

The chain carries TRBV6-2 or TRBV6-3 and TRBJ1-5; no firm D call. Germline CDR1 reads MNHEY; CDR2 reads SVGEGT. V lost 6 bases, J lost 0 bases, and 9 bases lay in between. The CDR3 consists of 14 residues. CDR3 coding DNA: TGTGCCAGCAGCACACACAGTAGCAATCAGCCCCAGCATTTT. It yields the protein CASSTHSSNQPQHF.

The chain employs TRBV15 and TRBJ1-2, with D tentatively TRBD1 (6 bases). Germline CDR1 is LNHNV and CDR2 is YYDKDF (reference sequence). The CDR3 length is 14 residues. V dropped 6 bases and J dropped 8 bases, with 19 bases sitting between them. The CDR3 is CATRGGVQGRGYTF. The CDR3 coding sequence is TGTGCCACCAGGGGTGGGGTACAGGGACGCGGCTACACCTTC.

The chain links TRBV2 to TRBJ1-4, with D perhaps TRBD1 (5 bases). Trimming took off 2 bases at V and 5 bases at J, with 9 bases between the two ends. Germline V gene lookup returns CDR1 SNHLY and CDR2 FYNNEI. The CDR3 sequence is 14 residues long. CDR3 bases: TGTGCCAGCAGTGAACTGACAGAGAATGAAAAACTGTTTTTT. It codes for CASSELTENEKLFF.

The chain employs TRBV12-3 or TRBV12-4 and TRBJ1-5; D is undetermined. The CDR3 length is 12 residues. V lost 5 bases and J lost 7, with 9 bases in between. The CDR3 is CASSPAGQPQHF. The CDR3 DNA reads as TGTGCCAGCAGTCCGGCAGGCCAGCCCCAGCATTTT.

Only a few counts were recorded for this clone. The CDR3 coding sequence is TGTGCCAGTAGCTATAAGGGGAGATCCACTGAAGCTTTCTTT. It codes for CASSYKGRSTEAFF. The genes are TRBV19 and TRBJ1-1, with D maybe TRBD1 (5 bases). Germline loops: CDR1 LNHDA, CDR2 SQIVND (reference sequence). V was trimmed by 6 bases and J by 4 bases, leaving 15 bases between them. CDR3 length equals 14 residues.

The chain employs TRBV6-5 and TRBJ2-7, with D perhaps being TRBD1 or TRBD2 (5 bases each). Per germline, CDR1 MNHEY and CDR2 SVGAGI. The CDR3 consists of 13 residues. V was pared by 10 bases and J by 4 bases, with 17 bases between. As DNA, the CDR3 is TGTGCCACCAGGGACCCCACCTCATACGAGCAGTACTTC. Translation: CATRDPTSYEQYF.

The gene calls are TRBV7-8 and TRBJ1-5, with D hard to call. The CDR3 loop spans 13 amino acids. Germline assignment: CDR1 SGHVS and CDR2 FQNEAQ. V shed 3 bases and J shed 3 bases, with 6 bases lying between them. CDR3 amino acids: CASSLQTNQPQHF. DNA for the CDR3: TGTGCCAGCAGCTTGCAGACCAATCAGCCCCAGCATTTT.

The CDR3 nucleotides are TGTGCCACCAGCTCCGCAGGGCTACTCAATCAGCCCCAGCATTTT. Residues: CATSSAGLLNQPQHF. The chain links TRBV15 to TRBJ1-5; D is perhaps TRBD1 (5 bases). V was cut by 5 bases and J by 3 bases, with 14 bases left in between. Per germline, CDR1 LNHNV and CDR2 YYDKDF (reference sequence). The CDR3 totals 15 residues.

J is TRBJ1-2 and V is TRBV5-8; D is ambiguous. The CDR3 is 13 amino acids. The V gene lost 1 base and the J gene lost 8 bases, with 12 bases spanning the gap. Germline CDR1 is SGHTS and CDR2 is YDEGEE. CDR3 protein: CASSLKGVRGYTF. CDR3 DNA: TGTGCCAGCAGCTTGAAAGGAGTAAGGGGCTACACCTTC.

The rearrangement links TRBV19 to TRBJ1-5; 7 bases align to TRBD1. The V and J ends lost 7 bases and 2 bases, in that order; junction bases with no gene match: 11. CDR3 length: 16 residues. The germline V gene encodes CDR1 LNHDA and CDR2 SQIVND (reference sequence). The CDR3 bases are TGTGCCAGTATAGACAGGGCGTTCGAGGGCAATCAGCCCCAGCATTTT. Amino acids: CASIDRAFEGNQPQHF.